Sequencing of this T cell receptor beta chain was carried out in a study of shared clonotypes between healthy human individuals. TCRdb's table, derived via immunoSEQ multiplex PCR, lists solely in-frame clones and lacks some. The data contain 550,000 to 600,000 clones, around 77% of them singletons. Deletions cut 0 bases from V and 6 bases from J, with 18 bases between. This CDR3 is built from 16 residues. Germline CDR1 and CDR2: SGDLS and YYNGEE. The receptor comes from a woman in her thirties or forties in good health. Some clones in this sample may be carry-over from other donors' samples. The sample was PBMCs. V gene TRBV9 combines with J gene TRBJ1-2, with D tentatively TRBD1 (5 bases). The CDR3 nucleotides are TGTGCCAGCAGCGTAGCCCTGCAGGGAGGGGAGAATGGCTACACCTTC. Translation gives CASSVALQGGENGYTF.